The 14 T cell receptor beta chains below were found in one sample sequenced in a study of response to subunit inactivated influenza vaccine. TCRdb recomputed calls from the RT-PCR reads with MiXCR, one row per CDR3 protein. In the table there are 650,000 to 800,000 distinct CDR3 sequences, over 11% of which are singletons. The sample consisted of PBMCs from blood, taken 14 to 15 days before vaccination. These receptors all stem from a man aged 50 to 60 who received an inactivated influenza vaccine.

V is TRBV7-9 and J is TRBJ2-3; D is possibly TRBD1 or TRBD2 (5 bases each). The CDR3 totals 15 residues. V dropped 5 bases and J dropped 0 bases, with 12 bases sitting between them. The germline V gene encodes CDR1 SEHNR and CDR2 FQNEAQ (reference sequence). For the CDR3, the DNA is TGTGCCAGCAGCGGGACCGACCCTAGCACAGATACGCAGTATTTT. Translated: CASSGTDPSTDTQYF.

J is TRBJ1-2 and V is TRBV9, with 7 nucleotides matching TRBD1. Germline CDR1 reads SGDLS; CDR2 reads YYNGEE. Germline trimming cut 0 bases from V and 2 bases from J; bases unmatched to any gene: 1. This CDR3 has 14 amino acids. The CDR3 DNA sequence: TGTGCCAGCAGCGTAGGGGACAGAAACTATGGCTACACCTTC. Its translation is CASSVGDRNYGYTF.

This clonotype has more than one count but fewer than ten. This sequence may be a read error, since a much larger clone differs from it by one base. V is TRBV6-4 and J is TRBJ1-5, with D possibly TRBD1 on 6 matching bases. Germline-derived CDR1 and CDR2 are MRHNA and SNTAGT. The germline V and J ends were trimmed by 2 bases and 1 base, with 6 bases remaining between them. The CDR3 contains 14 residues. The CDR3 loop reads CASSDGQSNQPQHF. In nucleotides, the CDR3 is TGTGCCAGCAGTGACGGACAGAGCAATCAGCCCCAGCATTTT.

This clonotype was counted ten times or more. This chain connects TRBV28 to TRBJ2-1; no firm D call. The CDR3 covers 15 residues. V was shortened by 6 bases and J by 8 bases, with 20 bases between the two germline ends. Germline V gene data show CDR1 as MDHEN and CDR2 as SYDVKM. CDR3: CASSLQPTAHDEQFF. CDR3 coding DNA: TGTGCCAGCAGCCTACAGCCGACTGCACACGATGAGCAGTTCTTC.

The V gene is TRBV5-1, the J gene TRBJ1-1; D gene unclear. V was shortened by 0 bases and J by 4 bases, with 13 bases between the two germline ends. There are 15 residues in the CDR3. Germline V CDR1 and CDR2: SGHRS, YFSETQ. CDR3 sequence (DNA): TGCGCCAGCAGCTTGGACCCACGGGCGGGCACTGAAGCTTTCTTT. Its translation is CASSLDPRAGTEAFF.

This clonotype was recorded a few times. The gene calls are TRBV29-1 and TRBJ1-1; TRBD1 might be the D (5 bases). The germline V gene encodes CDR1 SQVTM and CDR2 ANQGSEA. This CDR3 is built from 14 residues. Trimming removed 0 bases at V and 7 bases at J, with 15 bases between. The CDR3 DNA reads TGCAGCGTTGAAGATCGAGGCTGGGACCTTGAAGCTTTCTTT. Translating it yields CSVEDRGWDLEAFF.

This clonotype appeared a few times. The gene calls are TRBV6-5 and TRBJ2-1; TRBD1 is a possible D gene (6 bases). Germline-derived CDR1 and CDR2 are MNHEY and SVGAGI. The CDR3 is made up of 14 amino acids. Trimming cost V 1 base and J 10 bases, with 14 bases left between them. For the CDR3, the DNA is TGTGCCAGCAGTTACTTACAGGGCATCGGGGAGCAGTTCTTC. Protein product: CASSYLQGIGEQFF.

V and J are TRBV21-1 and TRBJ1-1. TRBV21-1 is a known pseudogene. The CDR3 runs to 13 residues. The CDR3 is CASSKAADTEAFF. CDR3 bases: TGTGCCAGCAGCAAAGCTGCGGACACTGAAGCTTTCTTT.

This clonotype was counted a few times. This rearrangement joins TRBV7-8 to TRBJ2-6; possibly TRBD1 for D (6 bases). The V and J ends lost 5 bases and 12 bases respectively, with 14 bases between them. The CDR3 is made up of 13 amino acids. Looked up from germline, CDR1 is SGHVS and CDR2 is FQNEAQ. This CDR3 reads CASSPGQTGVLTF. CDR3 coding DNA: TGTGCCAGCAGCCCGGGACAAACGGGCGTCCTGACTTTC.

This clonotype came up a few times. The V call is TRBV4-3, the J call TRBJ2-7, with no clear D. Trimming shortened V by 0 bases and J by 0 bases, and 9 bases separated the two germline ends. The CDR3 is 15 residues long. CDR1 LGHNA and CDR2 YSLEER come from the germline V gene. This CDR3 reads CASSQDLRSSYEQYF. CDR3 nucleotide sequence: TGCGCCAGCAGCCAAGATTTGAGGAGCTCCTACGAGCAGTACTTC.

The chain is built from TRBV14 and TRBJ2-7, with D perhaps TRBD1 (5 bases). The V gene lost 1 base and the J gene lost 2 bases, with 15 bases spanning the gap. Germline CDR1 reads SGHDN; CDR2 reads FVKESK. This CDR3 has 16 residues. The CDR3 bases are TGTGCCAGCAGCCAAGTGCCAGGGCTGGGGACCTACGAGCAGTACTTC. It codes for CASSQVPGLGTYEQYF.

This clonotype turned up a few times. The chain is built from TRBV19 and TRBJ2-1; possible D gene TRBD1, 5 bases. Germline lookup yields CDR1 LNHDA and CDR2 SQIVND (reference sequence). The CDR3 length is 14 residues. Trimming removed 3 bases from V and 5 bases from J, with 11 bases in between. In DNA, the CDR3 is TGTGCCAGTAGTATCGTAGGGGTGGACAATGAGCAGTTCTTC. Translated, it gives CASSIVGVDNEQFF.

This rearrangement joins TRBV27 to TRBJ2-3; D perhaps matches TRBD2 (5 bases). The CDR3 contains 16 residues. The V end lost 6 bases, the J end lost 0 bases, and 16 bases lay between the germline ends. CDR1 and CDR2 from the germline V gene are MNHEY and SMNVEV (reference sequence). CDR3 coding DNA: TGTGCCAGCAGGAGCAAAACTAGAGCCAGCACAGATACGCAGTATTTT. Residues: CASRSKTRASTDTQYF.

V usage is TRBV20-1 and J usage is TRBJ1-1; D is undetermined. With 0 bases removed from V and 1 base from J, the gap between germline ends came to 6 bases. CDR1 DFQATT and CDR2 SNEGSKA come from the germline V gene (reference sequence). The CDR3 loop spans 13 amino acids. The CDR3 DNA reads as TGCAGTGCTAGAGACAGCCAGAACACTGAAGCTTTCTTT. This encodes CSARDSQNTEAFF.